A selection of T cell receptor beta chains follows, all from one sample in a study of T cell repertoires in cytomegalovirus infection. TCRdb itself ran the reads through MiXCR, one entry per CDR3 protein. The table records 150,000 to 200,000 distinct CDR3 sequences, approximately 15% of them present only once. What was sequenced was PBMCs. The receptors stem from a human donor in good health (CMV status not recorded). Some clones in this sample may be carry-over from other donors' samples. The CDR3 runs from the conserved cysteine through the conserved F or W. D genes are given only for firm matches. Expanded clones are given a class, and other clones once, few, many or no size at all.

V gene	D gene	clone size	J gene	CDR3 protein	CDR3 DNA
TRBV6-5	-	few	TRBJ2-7	CASSYRSASYEQYF	TGTGCCAGCAGTTACAGGTCGGCCTCCTACGAGCAGTACTTC
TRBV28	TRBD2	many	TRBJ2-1	CASSKGLLGLAGNNEQFF	TGTGCCAGCAGTAAAGGGCTTTTAGGACTAGCGGGCAACAATGAGCAGTTCTTC
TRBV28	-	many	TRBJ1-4	CASSLGASRGKLFF	TGTGCCAGCAGTTTAGGTGCCTCCCGGGGAAAACTGTTTTTT
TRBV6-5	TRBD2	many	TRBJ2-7	CASSSYGGLLYEQYF	TGTGCCAGCAGTTCTTATGGGGGACTACTGTACGAGCAGTACTTC
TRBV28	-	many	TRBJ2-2	CASSSSQSGWGTGELFF	TGTGCCAGCAGTTCTTCCCAGTCAGGGTGGGGGACCGGGGAGCTGTTTTTT
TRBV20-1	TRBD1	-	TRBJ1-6	CSASGGQGAPNSPLHF	TGCAGTGCTAGCGGAGGACAGGGGGCTCCTAATTCACCCCTCCACTTT
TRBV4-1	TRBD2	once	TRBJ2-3	CASSRQPPSGIQDTQYF	TGCGCCAGCAGCCGCCAGCCCCCTAGCGGGATACAAGATACGCAGTATTTT
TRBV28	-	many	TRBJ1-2	CASSFLGRDGYTF	TGTGCCAGCAGTTTTTTGGGGAGGGATGGCTACACCTTC
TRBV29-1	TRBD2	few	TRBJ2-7	CSVEGLAGGIQYEQYF	TGCAGCGTTGAAGGACTAGCGGGGGGGATCCAATACGAGCAGTACTTC
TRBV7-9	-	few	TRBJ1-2	CASSFPLEGLSGYTF	TGTGCCAGCAGCTTCCCCTTGGAAGGGTTGTCTGGCTACACCTTC
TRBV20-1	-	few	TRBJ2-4	CSARSSVVKNIQYF	TGCAGTGCCAGAAGCTCGGTGGTCAAAAACATTCAGTACTTC
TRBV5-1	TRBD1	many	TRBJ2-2	CASSWTGNTGELFF	TGCGCCAGCAGCTGGACAGGGAACACCGGGGAGCTGTTTTTT
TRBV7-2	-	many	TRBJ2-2	CASSRTQRTGELFF	TGTGCCAGCAGCAGGACTCAACGCACCGGGGAGCTGTTTTTT
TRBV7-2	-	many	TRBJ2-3	CASSSLRAGVVDTQYF	TGTGCCAGCAGCTCCTTAAGAGCGGGCGTCGTAGATACGCAGTATTTT
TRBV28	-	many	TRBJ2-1	CASSFFRNEQFF	TGTGCCAGCAGTTTTTTTCGCAATGAGCAGTTCTTC
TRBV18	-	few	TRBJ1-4	CASSPPGADEKLFF	TGTGCCAGCTCACCTCCGGGGGCCGATGAAAAACTGTTTTTT
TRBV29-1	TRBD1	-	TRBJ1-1	CSVERQGAIAEAFF	TGCAGCGTTGAGCGACAGGGGGCCATTGCTGAAGCTTTCTTT
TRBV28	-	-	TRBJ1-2	CASSLGGGFGGYTF	TGTGCCAGCAGTTTAGGTGGGGGATTTGGTGGCTACACCTTC
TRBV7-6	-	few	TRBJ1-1	CASSLSPSYGSLTNTEAFF	TGTGCCAGCAGCCTCTCTCCCAGTTACGGGTCCTTAACAAACACTGAAGCTTTCTTT
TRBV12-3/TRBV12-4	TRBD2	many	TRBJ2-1	CASSLLAGAYNEQFF	TGTGCCAGCAGTCTACTAGCGGGGGCTTACAATGAGCAGTTCTTC
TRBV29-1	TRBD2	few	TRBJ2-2	CSVTSGGKGTGELFF	TGCAGCGTGACTAGCGGGGGAAAAGGGACCGGGGAGCTGTTTTTT
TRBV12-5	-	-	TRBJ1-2	CASGLFTTGGYTF	TGTGCTAGTGGTTTGTTCACCACTGGTGGCTACACCTTC
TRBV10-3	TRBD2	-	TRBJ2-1	CAISVAGSDNEQFF	TGTGCCATCAGTGTAGCGGGGAGTGACAATGAGCAGTTCTTC
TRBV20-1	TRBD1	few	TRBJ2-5	CSARDRYQETQYF	TGCAGTGCACGGGACAGGTACCAAGAGACCCAGTACTTC
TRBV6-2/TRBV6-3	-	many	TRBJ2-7	CASMSPRDYEQYF	TGTGCCAGCATGAGCCCTCGGGACTACGAGCAGTACTTC
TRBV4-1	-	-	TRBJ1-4	CASSQASGTLNEKLFF	TGCGCCAGCAGCCAAGCCTCCGGGACTCTTAATGAAAAACTGTTTTTT
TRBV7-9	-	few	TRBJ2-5	CASSVAGRETQYF	TGTGCCAGCAGCGTTGCAGGGAGAGAGACCCAGTACTTC
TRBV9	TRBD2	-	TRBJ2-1	CASSVSGTSGTSEQFF	TGTGCCAGCAGCGTATCGGGGACTAGCGGGACTAGTGAGCAGTTCTTC
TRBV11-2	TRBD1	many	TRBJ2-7	CASSFGTGSSYEQYF	TGTGCCAGCAGCTTTGGGACAGGGAGCTCCTACGAGCAGTACTTC
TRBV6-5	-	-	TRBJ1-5	CASSLTVHSNQPQHF	TGTGCCAGCAGTTTGACAGTGCATAGCAATCAGCCCCAGCATTTT
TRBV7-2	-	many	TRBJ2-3	CASSLVRGTSTDTQYF	TGTGCCAGCAGCTTAGTTCGCGGAACTAGCACAGATACGCAGTATTTT
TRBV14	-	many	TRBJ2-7	CASSQDLPREQYF	TGTGCCAGCAGCCAAGATCTGCCGAGGGAGCAGTACTTC
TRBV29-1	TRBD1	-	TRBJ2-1	CSVGGTDPYNEQFF	TGCAGCGTTGGAGGGACAGACCCCTACAATGAGCAGTTCTTC
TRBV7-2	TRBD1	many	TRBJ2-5	CASSLVGQGRETQYF	TGTGCCAGCAGCTTAGTGGGACAGGGGCGTGAGACCCAGTACTTC
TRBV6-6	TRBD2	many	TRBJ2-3	CASSYSGTSGGRTDTQYF	TGTGCCAGCAGTTACTCGGGGACTAGCGGGGGAAGGACAGATACGCAGTATTTT
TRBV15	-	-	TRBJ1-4	CATSNRQFNEKLFF	TGTGCCACCAGCAATAGGCAGTTTAATGAAAAACTGTTTTTT
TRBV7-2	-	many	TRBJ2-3	CASSLAEGPGTDTQYF	TGTGCCAGCAGCTTAGCGGAAGGGCCTGGGACAGATACGCAGTATTTT
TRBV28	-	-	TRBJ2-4	CASSFSKLAKNIQYF	TGTGCCAGCAGTTTTTCTAAACTAGCCAAAAACATTCAGTACTTC
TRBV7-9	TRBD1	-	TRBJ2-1	CASSSPGGRQDEQFF	TGTGCCAGCAGCTCCCCAGGGGGACGGCAAGATGAGCAGTTCTTC
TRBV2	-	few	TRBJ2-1	CAFRQGSSYEQFF	TGTGCCTTTAGGCAGGGGAGCTCTTATGAGCAGTTCTTC
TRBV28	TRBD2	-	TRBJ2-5	CASTPSGAPKETQYF	TGTGCCAGCACCCCTAGCGGGGCCCCGAAAGAGACCCAGTACTTC
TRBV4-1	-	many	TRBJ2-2	CASSLTELFNTGELFF	TGCGCCAGCAGCCTGACAGAGCTATTCAACACCGGGGAGCTGTTTTTT
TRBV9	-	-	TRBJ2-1	CASSVAAVGPYNEQFF	TGTGCCAGCAGCGTAGCGGCAGTTGGCCCCTACAATGAGCAGTTCTTC
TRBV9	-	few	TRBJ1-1	CASSVEGPEAFF	TGTGCCAGCAGCGTAGAAGGGCCTGAAGCTTTCTTT
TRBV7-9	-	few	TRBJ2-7	CASSFYPRYEQYF	TGTGCCAGCAGCTTCTATCCTAGGTACGAGCAGTACTTC
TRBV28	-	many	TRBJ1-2	CASWKPGLASYGYTF	TGTGCCAGCTGGAAGCCCGGGTTGGCCTCCTATGGCTACACCTTC
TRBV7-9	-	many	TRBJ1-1	CASSSEGVGTEAFF	TGTGCCAGCAGCTCGGAGGGGGTAGGCACTGAAGCTTTCTTT
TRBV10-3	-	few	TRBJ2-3	CAISDYGPSTDTQYF	TGTGCCATCAGTGATTACGGCCCTAGCACAGATACGCAGTATTTT
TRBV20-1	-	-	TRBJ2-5	CSAGSRQETQYF	TGCAGTGCTGGTTCTAGACAAGAGACCCAGTACTTC
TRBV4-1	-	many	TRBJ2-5	CASSPGLIQETQYF	TGCGCCAGCAGCCCCGGACTGATCCAAGAGACCCAGTACTTC
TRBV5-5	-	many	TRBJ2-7	CASSLGPGHEQYF	TGTGCCAGCAGCTTGGGGCCTGGGCACGAGCAGTACTTC
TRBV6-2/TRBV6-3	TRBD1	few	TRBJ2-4	CASSRPGQGNIQYF	TGTGCCAGCAGTAGGCCGGGACAGGGAAACATTCAGTACTTC
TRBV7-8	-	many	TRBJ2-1	CASSRDLPSSYNEQFF	TGTGCCAGCAGCCGGGACCTGCCGAGCTCCTACAATGAGCAGTTCTTC
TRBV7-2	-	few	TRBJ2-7	CASSFPGGLVEQYF	TGTGCCAGCAGCTTTCCAGGGGGGCTCGTCGAGCAGTACTTC